These 15 T cell receptor beta chains came from one sample sequenced in a study of blood T cell repertoires in COVID-19. Profiling relied on immunoSEQ multiplex PCR, and the TCRdb table lists in-frame clones only, not all of them. The table lists around 160,000 clones, around 82% of them singletons. Specimen: peripheral blood. The receptors derive from a man between 60 and 75 years old with active or convalescent COVID-19.

The chain combines TRBV5-1 with TRBJ1-1; TRBD1 matches 8 bases. The junction had 7 bases not matched to a gene; V was cut back by 4 bases and J by 2 bases. Looked up from germline, CDR1 is SGHRS and CDR2 is YFSETQ. CDR3 length equals 15 residues. The CDR3 DNA follows: TGCGCCAGCAGCACCCCGGACAGGGAAAACACTGAAGCTTTCTTT. It translates to CASSTPDRENTEAFF.

The CDR3 DNA reads TGTGCCAGTAGTATATCAAGGGGGCATGAGCAGTACTTC. It is translated as CASSISRGHEQYF. The chain joins TRBV19 to TRBJ2-7; 7 bases agree with TRBD1. CDR1 and CDR2 (germline): LNHDA, SQIVND (reference sequence). Losses at the gene ends were 2 bases for V and 7 bases for J; bases not matched to a gene: 5. CDR3 length: 13 residues.

This clone was seen only a few times. The chain recombines TRBV27 with TRBJ1-4, with 10 bases fitting TRBD1. After removal of 10 bases from V and 4 bases from J, the junction contained 9 bases not matched to a gene. The CDR3 sequence is 15 residues long. From germline, CDR1 is MNHEY and CDR2 SMNVEV (reference sequence). The CDR3 region has the DNA TGTGCCACCGGGACAGGGGCAAACTTTAATGAAAAACTGTTTTTT. Encoded protein: CATGTGANFNEKLFF.

The chain combines TRBV7-9 with TRBJ2-1; maybe TRBD2 (5 bases). Trimming pared 5 bases from V and 1 base from J, leaving 21 bases between. Germline V lookup: CDR1 SEHNR, CDR2 FQNEAQ (reference sequence). The CDR3 has 18 residues. The CDR3 here is CASSRLPFRDPSYNEQFF. The CDR3 nucleotides read TGTGCCAGCAGCCGCCTACCTTTCCGGGATCCTTCCTACAATGAGCAGTTCTTC. The entire variable domain, with the rest obtained from reference TRBV7-9 and TRBJ2-1, is as follows: DTGVSQNPRHKITKRGQNVTFRCDPISEHNRLYWYRQTLGQGPEFLTYFQNEAQLEKSRLLSDRFSAERPKGSFSTLEIQRTEQGDSAMYLCASSRLPFRDPSYNEQFFGPGTRLTVL.

The genes are TRBV19 and TRBJ1-2; no clear D gene. CDR3 length: 14 amino acids. Trimming cost V 7 bases and J 6 bases, with 18 bases left between them. Germline CDR1 LNHDA, CDR2 SQIVND (reference sequence). This chain's CDR3 is CASTPWIWANGYTF. The CDR3 DNA reads TGTGCCAGTACCCCCTGGATCTGGGCGAATGGCTACACCTTC.

The chain joins TRBV28 to TRBJ1-2; 11 bases line up with TRBD1. V dropped 6 bases and J dropped 4; count of bases not matched to a gene: 7. The CDR3 runs to 15 residues. Germline V CDR1 and CDR2: MDHEN, SYDVKM. The CDR3 protein is CASRKDRGRGYGYTF. The CDR3 nucleotides read TGTGCCAGCAGAAAGGACAGGGGGCGAGGCTATGGCTACACCTTC.

The rearrangement links TRBV28 to TRBJ2-2; maybe TRBD1 (5 bases). The germline V gene encodes CDR1 MDHEN and CDR2 SYDVKM. V was trimmed by 6 bases and J by 0 bases, leaving 11 bases between them. The CDR3 is 15 residues long. CDR3 in DNA: TGTGCCAGCAGCCACCAGGGATCGAACACCGGGGAGCTGTTTTTT. Its protein is CASSHQGSNTGELFF.

The CDR3 nucleotides are TGTGCCAGCAGCTTCCCGGGGGAATTTGGGGAGCTGTTTTTT. Its protein is CASSFPGEFGELFF. This chain uses TRBV7-9 with TRBJ2-2, with a tentative D call TRBD2 (6 bases). This CDR3 has 14 residues. The germline V and J ends were trimmed by 3 bases and 8 bases, with 13 bases remaining between them. Germline V gene data show CDR1 as SEHNR and CDR2 as FQNEAQ (reference sequence). Using reference TRBV7-9 and TRBJ2-2 for the parts outside the CDR3, the full variable domain is DTGVSQNPRHKITKRGQNVTFRCDPISEHNRLYWYRQTLGQGPEFLTYFQNEAQLEKSRLLSDRFSAERPKGSFSTLEIQRTEQGDSAMYLCASSFPGEFGELFFGEGSRLTVL.

This rearrangement joins TRBV5-1 to TRBJ2-7, with 10 bases aligning to TRBD1. This CDR3 has 14 amino acids. From germline, CDR1 is SGHRS and CDR2 YFSETQ. The J segment lost 5 bases and the V segment lost 7 bases, leaving 9 bases of the junction unmatched. This chain's CDR3 is CASAGQGERDEQYF. The CDR3 nucleotides read TGCGCCAGCGCCGGACAGGGGGAAAGGGACGAGCAGTACTTC.

The sample holds one count of this clone. The CDR3 region has the DNA TGCGCCAGCAGTCAATTAAAGCGGGAGGTAGAAGTGAATGAGCAGTTCTTC. This codes for CASSQLKREVEVNEQFF. The chain is built from TRBV23-1 and TRBJ2-1, with 9 bases matching TRBD2. TRBV23-1 is sorted into the ORF group, with uncertain function. V lost 1 base and J lost 7; bases outside the gene matches: 11. CDR3 length equals 17 residues.

In DNA form, the CDR3 reads TGCAGCGTGGAGTCAGGGGGCGGGATGGTCCAGCATTTT. Translated, it gives CSVESGGGMVQHF. The genes are TRBV29-1 and TRBJ1-5; TRBD1 agrees at 8 bases. The CDR3 has 13 residues. With 6 bases clipped from V and 12 bases from J, the junction kept 13 bases outside the gene matches. Germline assignment: CDR1 SQVTM and CDR2 ANQGSEA. The entire variable domain, with the rest obtained from reference TRBV29-1 and TRBJ1-5, is as follows: SAVISQKPSRDICQRGTSLTIQCQVDSQVTMMFWYRQQPGQSLTLIATANQGSEATYESGFVIDKFPISRPNLTFSTLTVSNMSPEDSSIYLCSVESGGGMVQHFGDGTRLSIL.

This clone was seen only a few times. The gene calls are TRBV7-2 and TRBJ2-2; 7 bases fit TRBD2. CDR3 length: 15 amino acids. CDR1 SGHTA and CDR2 FQGNSA come from the germline V gene. Germline trimming cut 2 bases from V and 5 bases from J; bases unmatched to any gene: 5. The CDR3 is CASSLWKAGTGELFF. In DNA form, the CDR3 reads TGTGCCAGCAGCTTATGGAAAGCGGGAACCGGGGAGCTGTTTTTT.

The chain links TRBV19 to TRBJ2-1, with TRBD2 identical over 13 bases. Germline values: CDR1 LNHDA, CDR2 SQIVND (reference sequence). The CDR3 runs 16 residues. The junction had 4 bases not matched to a gene; V was cut back by 4 bases and J by 4 bases. For the CDR3, the DNA is TGTGCCAGTAGTAGGACTAGCGGGAGTAGATACAATGAGCAGTTCTTC. Translating it yields CASSRTSGSRYNEQFF.

With regard to this clone: An end of the junction does not agree with germline; a read error may underlie this. The chain couples TRBV6-5 to TRBJ2-1, with D perhaps matching TRBD1 (5 bases). The germline gives CDR1 MNHEY, CDR2 SVGAGI. CDR3 length: 12 amino acids. CDR3 nucleotide sequence: TGCACCACAGGAAAAGGGCACAATGAGCAGTTCTTC. Protein product: CTTGKGHNEQFF.

This sequence joins TRBV28 and TRBJ1-5; no clear D gene. The CDR3 is made up of 15 amino acids. V was shortened by 2 bases and J by 4 bases, with 12 bases between the two germline ends. Germline V lookup: CDR1 MDHEN, CDR2 SYDVKM. Written as DNA, the CDR3 is TGTGCCAGCAGTTTACCTCCCCTCGGGAATCAGCCCCAGCATTTT. It codes for CASSLPPLGNQPQHF.